The next 8 T cell receptor beta chains were all read from a single sample in a study of blood T cell repertoires in COVID-19. Using immunoSEQ multiplex PCR, the repertoire was profiled, and TCRdb retains in-frame clones only, with some absent. The sample contains approximately 260,000 clones, about 91% of which appear only once. The sample comprised PBMCs or T cells enriched from blood (not recorded which). All receptors come from a woman aged 40 to 55 with acute COVID-19.

The V call is TRBV6-7, the J call TRBJ1-5, with 7 bases identical to TRBD1. TRBV6-7 is recorded as an ORF, its role being uncertain. With 10 bases clipped from V and 5 bases from J, the junction kept 11 bases outside the gene matches. The CDR3 runs 14 residues. The CDR3 DNA is TGTGCCAACCTGACAGGGAGAGCGGATCAGCCCCAGCATTTT. Encoded protein: CANLTGRADQPQHF.

This chain connects TRBV30 to TRBJ1-1; D is undetermined. Germline V gene data show CDR1 as GTSNPN and CDR2 as SVGIG (reference sequence). The V gene lost 3 bases and the J gene lost 0 bases, with 11 bases spanning the gap. The CDR3 spans 14 residues. The CDR3 reads CAWSQAGLNTEAFF. DNA for the CDR3: TGTGCCTGGAGCCAAGCGGGTCTGAACACTGAAGCTTTCTTT.

The chain joins TRBV7-3 to TRBJ2-7, with D possibly TRBD1 on 6 matching bases. V was pared by 4 bases and J by 5 bases, with 18 bases between. This CDR3 is 15 amino acids long. Germline CDR1 SGHTA, CDR2 FQGTGA. This chain's CDR3 is CASSSQLTGFDEQYF. DNA of the CDR3: TGTGCCAGCAGCTCCCAACTTACAGGGTTCGACGAGCAGTACTTC.

V usage is TRBV18 and J usage is TRBJ2-7; D may be TRBD1 (6 bases). CDR3 length equals 12 residues. Germline values: CDR1 KGHSH, CDR2 LQKENI. The V and J ends lost 6 bases and 4 bases respectively, with 10 bases between them. CDR3 nucleotides: TGTGCCAGCTCCCAACAGGGATACGAGCAGTACGTC. Protein product: CASSQQGYEQYV.

The chain links TRBV6-5 to TRBJ2-1, with 7 bases that match TRBD2. J gave up 5 bases and V 6 bases, and 4 bases lay outside the gene matches. The CDR3 is 13 residues long. Germline-derived CDR1 and CDR2 are MNHEY and SVGAGI. CDR3 sequence reads: CASRRLADNEQFF. CDR3 sequence (DNA): TGTGCCAGCAGGAGACTAGCAGACAATGAGCAGTTCTTC.

The J gene is TRBJ2-3, the V gene TRBV4-1; 9 bases line up with TRBD1. J was trimmed by 4 bases and V by 4 bases; bases with no gene match: 9. Germline CDR1 is MGHRA and CDR2 is YSYEKL. The length of the CDR3 is 16 residues. The CDR3 DNA reads TGCGCCAGCAGCCTTCGCGGGACAGGGAACCCAGATACGCAGTATTTT. Translation: CASSLRGTGNPDTQYF.

The chain combines TRBV24-1 with TRBJ1-2, with 9 bases aligning to TRBD1. J lost 3 bases, V lost 7 bases, and 5 bases had no gene match. This CDR3 is built from 14 residues. Looked up from germline, CDR1 is KGHDR and CDR2 is SFDVKD. The CDR3 loop reads CATRGTGTDYGYTF. The DNA for the CDR3 is TGTGCCACCAGGGGGACAGGGACGGACTATGGCTACACCTTC.

This chain links TRBV18 with TRBJ2-7, with 7 nucleotides matching TRBD1. Trimming took 3 bases from V and 4 from J; bases not matched to a gene: 9. Germline V lookup: CDR1 KGHSH, CDR2 LQKENI. The CDR3 has 15 residues. CDR3 sequence reads: CASSPPGQPKYEQYF. The CDR3 DNA reads TGTGCCAGCTCACCTCCGGGACAGCCGAAGTACGAGCAGTACTTC.